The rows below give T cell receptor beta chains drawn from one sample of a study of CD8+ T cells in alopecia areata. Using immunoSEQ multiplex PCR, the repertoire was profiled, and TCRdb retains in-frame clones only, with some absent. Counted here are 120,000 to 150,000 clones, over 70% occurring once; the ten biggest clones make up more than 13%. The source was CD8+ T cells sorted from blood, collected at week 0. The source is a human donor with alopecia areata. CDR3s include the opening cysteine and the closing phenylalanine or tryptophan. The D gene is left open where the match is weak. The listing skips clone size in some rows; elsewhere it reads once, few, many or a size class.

CDR3aa: CASGQWETYEQYF
CDR3nt: TGTGCCAGCGGCCAGTGGGAGACCTACGAGCAGTACTTC
v_gene: TRBV7-9
d_gene: .
abundance: .
j_gene: TRBJ2-7

CDR3aa: CASRYPFQETQYF
CDR3nt: TGTGCCAGCAGGTACCCGTTTCAAGAGACCCAGTACTTC
v_gene: TRBV11-2
d_gene: .
abundance: few
j_gene: TRBJ2-5

CDR3aa: CASSGETSGDTDTQYF
CDR3nt: TGTGCCAGCAGTGGGGAGACTAGCGGGGACACAGATACGCAGTATTTT
v_gene: TRBV25-1
d_gene: TRBD2
abundance: .
j_gene: TRBJ2-3

CDR3aa: CASSKGWDWGLADSYNEQFF
CDR3nt: TGTGCCAGCAGCAAAGGTTGGGATTGGGGTCTAGCAGACTCCTACAATGAGCAGTTCTTC
v_gene: TRBV21-1
d_gene: .
abundance: few
j_gene: TRBJ2-1

CDR3aa: CASSVEFGTTDEAFF
CDR3nt: TGTGCCAGCAGCGTAGAGTTCGGGACAACTGATGAAGCTTTCTTT
v_gene: TRBV9
d_gene: .
abundance: .
j_gene: TRBJ1-1

CDR3aa: CASSSDRANVLTF
CDR3nt: TGTGCCAGCAGCTCGGATAGGGCCAACGTCCTGACTTTC
v_gene: TRBV7-9
d_gene: .
abundance: once
j_gene: TRBJ2-6

CDR3aa: CASSLSRASSSTDTQYF
CDR3nt: TGTGCCAGCAGCTTAAGCAGGGCTAGCTCTAGCACAGATACGCAGTATTTT
v_gene: TRBV7-6
d_gene: .
abundance: .
j_gene: TRBJ2-3

CDR3aa: CASSLDGTGSTEAFF
CDR3nt: TGTGCCAGCAGCTTGGATGGAACAGGGAGCACTGAAGCTTTCTTT
v_gene: TRBV5-4
d_gene: .
abundance: .
j_gene: TRBJ1-1

CDR3aa: CASDGPGGEQYF
CDR3nt: TGTGCCAGTGATGGTCCCGGAGGCGAGCAGTACTTC
v_gene: TRBV19
d_gene: .
abundance: .
j_gene: TRBJ2-7

CDR3aa: CASSTGQGADTQYF
CDR3nt: TGTGCCAGCAGTACAGGACAGGGAGCGGATACGCAGTATTTT
v_gene: TRBV6-1
d_gene: TRBD1
abundance: few
j_gene: TRBJ2-3

CDR3aa: CASSPSDSNQPQHF
CDR3nt: TGTGCCAGCAGCCCTTCTGACAGCAATCAGCCCCAGCATTTT
v_gene: TRBV5-6
d_gene: .
abundance: .
j_gene: TRBJ1-5

CDR3aa: CASSDGVTYNEQFF
CDR3nt: TGTGCCAGCAGTGATGGGGTTACCTACAATGAGCAGTTCTTC
v_gene: TRBV25-1
d_gene: .
abundance: .
j_gene: TRBJ2-1

CDR3aa: CASSVGGGGAHEQYF
CDR3nt: TGTGCCAGCAGCGTAGGTGGCGGGGGGGCCCACGAGCAGTACTTC
v_gene: TRBV9
d_gene: TRBD2
abundance: .
j_gene: TRBJ2-7

CDR3aa: CASSIGTVQQETQYF
CDR3nt: TGTGCCAGCAGTATCGGGACAGTACAACAAGAGACCCAGTACTTC
v_gene: TRBV25-1
d_gene: TRBD1
abundance: .
j_gene: TRBJ2-5

CDR3aa: CASSLLPGLAQGELFF
CDR3nt: TGTGCCAGCAGCTTACTCCCCGGGCTAGCTCAGGGGGAGCTGTTTTTT
v_gene: TRBV7-2
d_gene: .
abundance: .
j_gene: TRBJ2-2